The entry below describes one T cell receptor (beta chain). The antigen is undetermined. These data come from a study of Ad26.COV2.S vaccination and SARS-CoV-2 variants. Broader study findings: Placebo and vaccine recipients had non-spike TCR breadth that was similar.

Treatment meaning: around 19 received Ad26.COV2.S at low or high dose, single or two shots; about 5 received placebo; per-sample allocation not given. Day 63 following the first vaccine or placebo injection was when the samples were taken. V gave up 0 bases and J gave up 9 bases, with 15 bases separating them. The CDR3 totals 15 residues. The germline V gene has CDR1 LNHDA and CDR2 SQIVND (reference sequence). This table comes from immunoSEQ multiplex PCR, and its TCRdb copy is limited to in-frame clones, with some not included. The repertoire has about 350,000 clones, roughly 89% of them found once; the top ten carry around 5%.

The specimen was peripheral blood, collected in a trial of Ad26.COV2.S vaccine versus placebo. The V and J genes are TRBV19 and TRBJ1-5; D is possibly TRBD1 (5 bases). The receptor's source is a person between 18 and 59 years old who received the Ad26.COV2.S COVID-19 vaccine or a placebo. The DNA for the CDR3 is TGTGCCAGTAGTATAGAGGAGGGGTGGGGAAGGCCCCAGCATTTT. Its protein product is CASSIEEGWGRPQHF. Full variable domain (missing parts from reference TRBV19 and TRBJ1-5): DGGITQSPKYLFRKEGQNVTLSCEQNLNHDAMYWYRQDPGQGLRLIYYSQIVNDFQKGDIAEGYSVSREKKESFPLTVTSAQKNPTAFYLCASSIEEGWGRPQHFGDGTRLSIL.